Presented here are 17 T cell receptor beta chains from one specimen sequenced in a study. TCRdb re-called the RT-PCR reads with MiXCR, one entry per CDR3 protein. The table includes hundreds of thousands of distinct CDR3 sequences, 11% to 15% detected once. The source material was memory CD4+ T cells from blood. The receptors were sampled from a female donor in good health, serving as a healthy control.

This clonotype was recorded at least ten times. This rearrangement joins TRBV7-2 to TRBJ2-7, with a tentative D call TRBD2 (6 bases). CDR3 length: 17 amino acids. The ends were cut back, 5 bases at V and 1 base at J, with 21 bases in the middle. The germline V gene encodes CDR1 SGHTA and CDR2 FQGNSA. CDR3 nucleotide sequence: TGTGCCAGCAGCCGACAAGCCCCCGGGAGCGGTTCCTACGAGCAGTACTTC. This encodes CASSRQAPGSGSYEQYF. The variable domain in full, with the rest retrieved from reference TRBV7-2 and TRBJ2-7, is GAGVSQSPSNKVTEKGKDVELRCDPISGHTALYWYRQSLGQGLEFLIYFQGNSAPDKSGLPSDRFSAERTGGSVSTLTIQRTQQEDSAVYLCASSRQAPGSGSYEQYFGPGTRLTVT.

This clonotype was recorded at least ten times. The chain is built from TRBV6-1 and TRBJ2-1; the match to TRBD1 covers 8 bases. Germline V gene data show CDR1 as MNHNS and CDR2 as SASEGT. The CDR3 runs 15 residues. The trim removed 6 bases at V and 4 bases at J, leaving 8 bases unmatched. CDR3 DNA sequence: TGTGCCAGCAGCCAGGACAGGGTCGCGTACAATGAGCAGTTCTTC. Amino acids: CASSQDRVAYNEQFF.

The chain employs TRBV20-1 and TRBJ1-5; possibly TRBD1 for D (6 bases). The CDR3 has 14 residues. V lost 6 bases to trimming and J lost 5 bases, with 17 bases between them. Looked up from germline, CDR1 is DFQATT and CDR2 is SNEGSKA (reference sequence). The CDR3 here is CSAPTGTNDQPQHF. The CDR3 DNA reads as TGCAGTGCCCCAACCGGGACAAACGATCAGCCCCAGCATTTT.

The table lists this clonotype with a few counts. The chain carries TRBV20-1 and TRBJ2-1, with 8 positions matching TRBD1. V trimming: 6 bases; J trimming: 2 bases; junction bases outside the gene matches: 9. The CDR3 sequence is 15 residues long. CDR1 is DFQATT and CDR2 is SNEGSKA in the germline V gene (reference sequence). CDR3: CSATGTGLPYNEQFF. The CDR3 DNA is TGCAGTGCCACCGGGACAGGACTCCCCTACAATGAGCAGTTCTTC.

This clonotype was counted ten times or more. CDR3 protein: CASSTLLGTEAFF. The CDR3 DNA reads as TGTGCCAGCAGTACCCTCCTCGGCACTGAAGCTTTCTTT. The chain combines TRBV6-6 with TRBJ1-1; D ambiguous. The germline CDR1 and CDR2 sequences are MNHNY and SVGAGI (reference sequence). CDR3 size: 13 residues. Trimming cost V 5 bases and J 4 bases, with 11 bases left between them.

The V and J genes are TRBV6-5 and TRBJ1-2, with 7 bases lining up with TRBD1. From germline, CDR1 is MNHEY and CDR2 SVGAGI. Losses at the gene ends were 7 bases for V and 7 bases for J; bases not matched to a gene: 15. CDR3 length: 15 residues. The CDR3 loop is CASTFTSTGYGGYTF. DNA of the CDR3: TGTGCCAGCACCTTTACATCGACAGGGTACGGTGGCTACACCTTC.

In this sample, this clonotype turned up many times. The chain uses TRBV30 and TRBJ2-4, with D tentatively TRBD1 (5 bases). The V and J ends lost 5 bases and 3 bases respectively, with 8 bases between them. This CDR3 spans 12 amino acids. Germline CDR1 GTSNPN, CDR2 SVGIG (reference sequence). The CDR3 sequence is CAWGTGKNIQYF. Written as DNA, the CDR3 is TGTGCCTGGGGTACAGGCAAAAACATTCAGTACTTC.

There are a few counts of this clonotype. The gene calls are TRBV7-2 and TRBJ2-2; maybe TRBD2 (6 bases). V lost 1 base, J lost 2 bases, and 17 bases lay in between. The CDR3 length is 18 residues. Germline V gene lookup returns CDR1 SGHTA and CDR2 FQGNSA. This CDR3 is CASSLGTPGTLNTGELFF. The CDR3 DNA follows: TGTGCCAGCAGCTTAGGAACCCCCGGGACTCTAAACACCGGGGAGCTGTTTTTT.

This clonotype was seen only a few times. The CDR3 here is CASSLDWALNSPLHF. CDR3 sequence (DNA): TGTGCCAGCAGCTTAGATTGGGCCTTAAATTCACCCCTCCACTTT. This chain connects TRBV11-2 to TRBJ1-6; no clear D gene. The germline V and J ends were trimmed by 0 bases and 7 bases, with 10 bases remaining between them. The CDR3 covers 15 residues. CDR1 is SGHAT, CDR2 FQNNGV, per germline.

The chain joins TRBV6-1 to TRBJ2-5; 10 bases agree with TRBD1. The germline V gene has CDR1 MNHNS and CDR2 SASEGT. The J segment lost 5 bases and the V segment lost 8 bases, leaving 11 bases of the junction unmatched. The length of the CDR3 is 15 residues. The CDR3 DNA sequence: TGTGCCAGCGGGACCGGGACAGGGGAGGTGGAGACCCAGTACTTC. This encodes CASGTGTGEVETQYF.

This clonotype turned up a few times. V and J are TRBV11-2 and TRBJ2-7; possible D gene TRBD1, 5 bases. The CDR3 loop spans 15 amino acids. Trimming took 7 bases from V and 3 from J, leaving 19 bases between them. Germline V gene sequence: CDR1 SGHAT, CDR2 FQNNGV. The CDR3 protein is CASTRGAPEHYEQYF. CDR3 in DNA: TGTGCCAGCACCCGTGGGGCCCCAGAACACTACGAGCAGTACTTC.

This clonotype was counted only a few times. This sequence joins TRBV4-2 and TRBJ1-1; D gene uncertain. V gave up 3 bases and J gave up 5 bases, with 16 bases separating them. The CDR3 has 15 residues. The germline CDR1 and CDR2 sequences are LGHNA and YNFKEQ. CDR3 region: CASSQTIRKGTEAFF. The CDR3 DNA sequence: TGTGCCAGCAGCCAGACCATCAGGAAGGGAACTGAAGCTTTCTTT.

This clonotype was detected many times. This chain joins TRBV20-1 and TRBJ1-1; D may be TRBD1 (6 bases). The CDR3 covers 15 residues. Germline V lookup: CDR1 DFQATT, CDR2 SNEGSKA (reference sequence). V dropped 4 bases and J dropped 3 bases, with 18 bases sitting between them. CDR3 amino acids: CSATRTARGYTEAFF. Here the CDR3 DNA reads TGCAGTGCTACCCGAACCGCCAGGGGTTACACTGAAGCTTTCTTT.

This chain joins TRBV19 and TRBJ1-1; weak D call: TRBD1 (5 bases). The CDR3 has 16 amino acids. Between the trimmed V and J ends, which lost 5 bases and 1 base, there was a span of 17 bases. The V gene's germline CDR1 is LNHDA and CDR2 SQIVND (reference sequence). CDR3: CASSPGRWTQNTEAFF. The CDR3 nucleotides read TGTGCCAGTAGTCCCGGTCGGTGGACACAGAACACTGAAGCTTTCTTT.

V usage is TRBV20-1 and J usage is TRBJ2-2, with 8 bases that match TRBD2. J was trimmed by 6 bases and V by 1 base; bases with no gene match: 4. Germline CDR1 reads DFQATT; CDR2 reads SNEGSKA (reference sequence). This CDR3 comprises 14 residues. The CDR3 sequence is CSARVGGAAGELFF. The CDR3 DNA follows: TGCAGTGCTAGAGTCGGGGGGGCCGCCGGGGAGCTGTTTTTT.

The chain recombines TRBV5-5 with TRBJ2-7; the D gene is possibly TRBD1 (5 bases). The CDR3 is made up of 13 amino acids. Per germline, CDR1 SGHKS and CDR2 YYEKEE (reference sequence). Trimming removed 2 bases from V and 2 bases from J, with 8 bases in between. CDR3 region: CASSFRQPYEQYF. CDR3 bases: TGTGCCAGCAGCTTTAGACAGCCCTACGAGCAGTACTTC.

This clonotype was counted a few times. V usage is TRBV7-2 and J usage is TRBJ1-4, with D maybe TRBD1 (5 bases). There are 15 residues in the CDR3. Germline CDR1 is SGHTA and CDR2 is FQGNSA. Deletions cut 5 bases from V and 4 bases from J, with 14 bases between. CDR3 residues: CASSPQGLLNEKLFF. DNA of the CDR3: TGTGCCAGCAGCCCTCAGGGACTCCTTAATGAAAAACTGTTTTTT. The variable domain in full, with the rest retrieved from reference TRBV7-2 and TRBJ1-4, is GAGVSQSPSNKVTEKGKDVELRCDPISGHTALYWYRQSLGQGLEFLIYFQGNSAPDKSGLPSDRFSAERTGGSVSTLTIQRTQQEDSAVYLCASSPQGLLNEKLFFGSGTQLSVL.